This entry lists 21 T cell receptor beta chains sequenced from one sample in a study of beta chain features in type 1 diabetes. Every isolated RNA sample was fully reverse transcribed, so sequencing captured expressed TCRB transcripts. Sequenced by immunoSEQ multiplex PCR; TCRdb stores in-frame clones only, minus some. The data show 300,000 to 450,000 clones, over 10% seen once. The specimen was naive CD4+ T cells from blood. These receptors all come from a man younger than 35 in good health.

There are a few counts of this clone. The chain links TRBV5-1 to TRBJ2-5; a possible D gene is TRBD2 (7 bases). CDR1 and CDR2 from the germline V gene are SGHRS and YFSETQ. This CDR3 has 15 amino acids. The ends were cut back, 0 bases at V and 5 bases at J, with 14 bases in the middle. CDR3 loop: CASSLDVGGPETQYF. The CDR3 DNA is TGCGCCAGCAGCTTGGACGTGGGGGGGCCGGAGACCCAGTACTTC.

J is TRBJ2-1 and V is TRBV19; 8 nucleotides match TRBD1. Germline trimming cut 7 bases from V and 3 bases from J; bases unmatched to any gene: 8. Per the germline V gene, CDR1 is LNHDA and CDR2 is SQIVND (reference sequence). The CDR3 is 15 residues long. The DNA of the CDR3 is TGTGCCAGTACCCCCGGGGGACAGGTCTACAATGAGCAGTTCTTC. Translating gives CASTPGGQVYNEQFF.

V gene TRBV18 combines with J gene TRBJ1-5; 10 positions match TRBD1. The CDR3 contains 16 residues. Trimming removed 3 bases from V and 3 bases from J; junction bases left unmatched: 5. Germline-derived CDR1 and CDR2 are KGHSH and LQKENI. CDR3 in amino acids: CASSPETGGNNQPQHF. DNA for the CDR3: TGTGCCAGCTCACCTGAGACAGGGGGCAACAATCAGCCCCAGCATTTT. The full variable domain, in which reference TRBV18 and TRBJ1-5 provide the parts outside the CDR3, is NAGVMQNPRHLVRRRGQEARLRCSPMKGHSHVYWYRQLPEEGLKFMVYLQKENIIDESGMPKERFSAEFPKEGPSILRIQQVVRGDSAAYFCASSPETGGNNQPQHFGDGTRLSIL.

V and J are TRBV11-2 and TRBJ2-5, with 8 positions matching TRBD1. The V segment lost 7 bases and the J segment 4 bases; nucleotides outside the gene matches: 17. The CDR3 has 17 residues. Germline V CDR1 and CDR2: SGHAT, FQNNGV. The CDR3 region has the DNA TGTGCCAGCATCAAAAGGGGGAGAGGACAGGGTTCAGAGACCCAGTACTTC. Translated: CASIKRGRGQGSETQYF.

This sequence joins TRBV5-4 and TRBJ2-5; no clear D gene. The J call is doubtful: the DNA matches TRBJ2-7 better. This CDR3 has 13 amino acids. The germline CDR1 and CDR2 sequences are SGHNT and YYREEE (reference sequence). The CDR3 region is CASSLDMNYEQYF. As DNA, the CDR3 is TGTGCCAGCAGCTTGGATATGAACTACGAGCAGTACTTC.

The gene calls are TRBV25-1 and TRBJ2-5, with 7 positions matching TRBD2. The CDR3 has 13 amino acids. Germline trimming cut 3 bases from V and 5 bases from J; bases unmatched to any gene: 3. Germline CDR1 MGHDK, CDR2 SYGVNS. The CDR3 protein is CASSEGGMETQYF. The CDR3 DNA reads as TGTGCCAGCAGTGAGGGAGGGATGGAGACCCAGTACTTC.

The chain links TRBV18 to TRBJ2-5, with D possibly being TRBD1 (6 bases). Trimming took off 5 bases at V and 5 bases at J, with 12 bases between the two ends. Germline V gene data show CDR1 as KGHSH and CDR2 as LQKENI. The CDR3 extends over 13 amino acids. The CDR3 nucleotides read TGTGCCAGCTCATACAACAGGGAGGAGACCCAGTACTTC. Translated, it gives CASSYNREETQYF.

The chain carries TRBV27 and TRBJ2-7; D call uncertain. The CDR3 loop spans 11 amino acids. The ends were cut back, 7 bases at V and 5 bases at J, with 9 bases in the middle. Germline V gene data show CDR1 as MNHEY and CDR2 as SMNVEV (reference sequence). CDR3 coding DNA: TGTGCCAGCAAGTGGGCAGACGAGCAGTACTTC. The encoded protein is CASKWADEQYF.

The gene calls are TRBV4-1 and TRBJ1-4; D not certain. V was trimmed by 4 bases and J by 8 bases, leaving 26 bases between them. CDR1 is MGHRA, CDR2 YSYEKL, per germline. CDR3 size: 18 residues. The CDR3 nucleotides are TGCGCCAGCAGCCCCCGGTCCGGGGAGGCGGCCTTGAGAGAAAAACTGTTTTTT. It specifies CASSPRSGEAALREKLFF.

The chain joins TRBV7-8 to TRBJ1-1, with a weak D call TRBD1 (5 bases). The germline V and J ends were trimmed by 3 bases and 1 base, with 15 bases remaining between them. Per germline, CDR1 SGHVS and CDR2 FQNEAQ. The CDR3 runs to 16 residues. In DNA form, the CDR3 reads TGTGCCAGCAGCTTCCTACAGGCGATACCGAACACTGAAGCTTTCTTT. It specifies CASSFLQAIPNTEAFF.

This clone turned up a few times. The chain combines TRBV7-2 with TRBJ2-1; D unresolved. V gave up 2 bases and J gave up 8 bases, with 10 bases separating them. Germline assignment: CDR1 SGHTA and CDR2 FQGNSA. The CDR3 is made up of 13 amino acids. DNA of the CDR3: TGTGCCAGCAGCTTATCCTACCCGGATGAGCAGTTCTTC. Protein sequence: CASSLSYPDEQFF.

This chain joins TRBV30 and TRBJ2-5; TRBD1 might be the D (5 bases). V gave up 1 base and J gave up 1 base, with 16 bases separating them. Per germline, CDR1 GTSNPN and CDR2 SVGIG (reference sequence). The CDR3 is made up of 16 amino acids. CDR3 sequence (DNA): TGTGCCTGGAGTGGCCTGGGCGGTGGGGCCCAAGAGACCCAGTACTTC. Translated: CAWSGLGGGAQETQYF.

This clone has just a few counts. The genes are TRBV30 and TRBJ2-1, with D maybe TRBD2 (5 bases). This CDR3 contains 13 residues. CDR1 and CDR2 from the germline V gene are GTSNPN and SVGIG (reference sequence). V was pared by 0 bases and J by 8 bases, with 11 bases between. The CDR3 region has the DNA TGTGCCTGGAGTGTCCTCCCGGGGTATGAGCAGTTCTTC. Its protein is CAWSVLPGYEQFF.

In its sample, this clone was seen a few times. The chain is built from TRBV18 and TRBJ1-1; 8 positions match TRBD1. The junction had 4 bases not matched to a gene; V was cut back by 6 bases and J by 1 base. This CDR3 has 14 residues. The V gene's germline CDR1 is KGHSH and CDR2 LQKENI. The CDR3 nucleotides read TGTGCCAGCTCTCGACAGGGGCCGAACACTGAAGCTTTCTTT. Translation gives CASSRQGPNTEAFF.

The V call is TRBV27, the J call TRBJ1-1; D call uncertain. Trimming took 3 bases from V and 0 from J, leaving 5 bases between them. The germline V gene has CDR1 MNHEY and CDR2 SMNVEV (reference sequence). The CDR3 length is 13 residues. CDR3 protein: CASSFSLNTEAFF. In DNA, the CDR3 is TGTGCCAGCAGTTTCAGTCTGAACACTGAAGCTTTCTTT.

This chain connects TRBV15 to TRBJ2-3; weak D call: TRBD2 (5 bases). Trimming took 3 bases from V and 2 from J, leaving 9 bases between them. The CDR3 spans 14 residues. Germline-derived CDR1 and CDR2 are LNHNV and YYDKDF (reference sequence). The CDR3 DNA follows: TGTGCCACCAGCAGGGGCGGGTACACAGATACGCAGTATTTT. It translates to CATSRGGYTDTQYF.

The chain is built from TRBV11-3 and TRBJ2-1; D gene unclear. The V end lost 5 bases, the J end lost 5 bases, and 4 bases lay between the germline ends. CDR1 is SGHNT, CDR2 YENEEA, per germline. There are 11 residues in the CDR3. This CDR3 is CASSQNNEQFF. The CDR3 DNA follows: TGTGCCAGCAGCCAGAACAATGAGCAGTTCTTC.

This sequence joins TRBV10-3 and TRBJ2-3; 7 nucleotides align to TRBD1. With V trimmed by 6 bases and J by 1 base, 7 bases remained unmatched. Germline V gene sequence: CDR1 ENHRY, CDR2 SYGVKD. The CDR3 spans 15 residues. DNA for the CDR3: TGTGCCATCAGCAAAGGGGGCCCCGGCACAGATACGCAGTATTTT. Its translation is CAISKGGPGTDTQYF.

The gene calls are TRBV9 and TRBJ1-1; a possible D gene is TRBD1 (6 bases). The CDR3 is made up of 14 amino acids. Trimming stripped 4 bases from V and 1 base from J, with 11 bases between. From germline, CDR1 is SGDLS and CDR2 YYNGEE. The CDR3 DNA sequence: TGTGCCAGCAGCTATCAACAGGGGAACACTGAAGCTTTCTTT. Its translation is CASSYQQGNTEAFF.

The J gene is TRBJ2-5, the V gene TRBV7-9; D call uncertain. CDR1 is SEHNR, CDR2 FQNEAQ, per germline (reference sequence). The V end was cut by 4 bases, the J end by 3 bases, with 3 bases between. The CDR3 consists of 11 residues. The DNA for the CDR3 is TGTGCCAGCAGCTCTGAAGAGACCCAGTACTTC. It codes for CASSSEETQYF.

This clone was found a few times. This chain connects TRBV28 to TRBJ2-1; D is possibly TRBD2 (5 bases). Trimming stripped 5 bases from V and 6 bases from J, with 8 bases between. Germline values: CDR1 MDHEN, CDR2 SYDVKM. This CDR3 spans 12 amino acids. In nucleotides, the CDR3 is TGTGCCAGCAGTGGGAGTCCCAATGAGCAGTTCTTC. Amino acids: CASSGSPNEQFF.